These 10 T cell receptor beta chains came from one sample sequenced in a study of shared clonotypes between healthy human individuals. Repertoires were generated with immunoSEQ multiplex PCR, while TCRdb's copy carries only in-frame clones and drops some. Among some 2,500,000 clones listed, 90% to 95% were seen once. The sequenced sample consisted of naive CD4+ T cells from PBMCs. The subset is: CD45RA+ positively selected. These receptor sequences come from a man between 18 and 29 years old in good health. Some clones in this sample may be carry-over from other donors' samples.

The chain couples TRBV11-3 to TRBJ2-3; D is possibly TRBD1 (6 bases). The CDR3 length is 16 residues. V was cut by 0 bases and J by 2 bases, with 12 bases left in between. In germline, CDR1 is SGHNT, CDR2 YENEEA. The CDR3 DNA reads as TGTGCCAGCAGCTTAGATCAGGGGAGATTCACAGATACGCAGTATTTT. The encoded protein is CASSLDQGRFTDTQYF.

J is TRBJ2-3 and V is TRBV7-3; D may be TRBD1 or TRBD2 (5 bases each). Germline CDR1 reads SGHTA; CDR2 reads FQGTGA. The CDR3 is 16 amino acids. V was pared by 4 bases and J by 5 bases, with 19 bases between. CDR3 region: CASSSTRDPPRDTQYF. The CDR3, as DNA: TGTGCCAGCAGCTCGACCAGGGACCCCCCCCGAGATACGCAGTATTTT.

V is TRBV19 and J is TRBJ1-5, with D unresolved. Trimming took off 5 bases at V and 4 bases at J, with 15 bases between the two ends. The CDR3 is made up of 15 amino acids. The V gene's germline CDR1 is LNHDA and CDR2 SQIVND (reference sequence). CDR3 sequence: CASSVGSGVNQPQHF. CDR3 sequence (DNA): TGTGCCAGTAGTGTCGGGTCAGGAGTGAATCAGCCCCAGCATTTT.

The CDR3 region is CASSQGSGRYEQYF. The DNA for the CDR3 is TGCGCCAGCAGCCAAGGTAGCGGGAGGTACGAGCAGTACTTC. The chain combines TRBV4-1 with TRBJ2-7, with TRBD2 matching 10 bases. The CDR3 is 14 residues long. CDR1 MGHRA and CDR2 YSYEKL come from the germline V gene. V shed 1 base, J shed 4 bases, and the junction held 1 base outside the gene matches.

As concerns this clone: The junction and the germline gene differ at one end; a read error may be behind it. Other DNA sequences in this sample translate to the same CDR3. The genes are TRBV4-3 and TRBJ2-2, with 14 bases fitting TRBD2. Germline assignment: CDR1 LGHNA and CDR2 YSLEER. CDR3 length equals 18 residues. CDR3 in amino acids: CASSQVGLAGGYIGELFF. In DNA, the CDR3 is TGCGCCAGCAGCCAAGTCGGACTAGCGGGAGGATACATCGGGGAACTGTTTTTT.

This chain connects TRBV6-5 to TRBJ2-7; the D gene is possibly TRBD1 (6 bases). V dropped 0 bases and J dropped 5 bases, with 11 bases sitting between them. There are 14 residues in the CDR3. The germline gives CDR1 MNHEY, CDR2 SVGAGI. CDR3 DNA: TGTGCCAGCAGTTACTCGAGACAGGAGGACGAGCAGTACTTC. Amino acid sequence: CASSYSRQEDEQYF.

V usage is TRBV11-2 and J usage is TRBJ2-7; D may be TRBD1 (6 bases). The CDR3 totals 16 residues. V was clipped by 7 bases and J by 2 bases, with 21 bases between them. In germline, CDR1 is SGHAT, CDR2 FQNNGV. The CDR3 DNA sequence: TGTGCCAGCACCTTCTATCGTATGGGGGCCCCCTACGAGCAGTACTTC. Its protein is CASTFYRMGAPYEQYF. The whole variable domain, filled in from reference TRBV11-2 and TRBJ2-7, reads EAGVAQSPRYKIIEKRQSVAFWCNPISGHATLYWYQQILGQGPKLLIQFQNNGVVDDSQLPKDRFSAERLKGVDSTLKIQPAKLEDSAVYLCASTFYRMGAPYEQYFGPGTRLTVT.

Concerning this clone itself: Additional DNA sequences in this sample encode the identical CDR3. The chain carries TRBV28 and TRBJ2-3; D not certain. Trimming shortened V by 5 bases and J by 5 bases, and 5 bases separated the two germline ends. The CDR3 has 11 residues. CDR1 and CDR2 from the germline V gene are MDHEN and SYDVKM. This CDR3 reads CASSPRDTQYF. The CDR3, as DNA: TGTGCCAGCAGTCCCCGAGATACGCAGTATTTT.

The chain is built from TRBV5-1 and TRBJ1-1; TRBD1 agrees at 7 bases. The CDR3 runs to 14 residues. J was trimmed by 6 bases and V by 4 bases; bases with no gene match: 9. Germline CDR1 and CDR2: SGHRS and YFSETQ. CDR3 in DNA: TGCGCCAGCAGCCCTTGGACAGGCGGCCCTGAAGCTTTCTTT. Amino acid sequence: CASSPWTGGPEAFF.

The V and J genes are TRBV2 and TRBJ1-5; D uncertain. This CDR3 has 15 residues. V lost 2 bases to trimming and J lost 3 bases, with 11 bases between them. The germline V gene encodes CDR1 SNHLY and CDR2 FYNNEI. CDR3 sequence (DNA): TGTGCCAGCAGTGAAAGTAGGGCTTACAATCAGCCCCAGCATTTT. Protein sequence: CASSESRAYNQPQHF.